The sequence of this TCR beta chain was determined in a study of cytomegalovirus exposure and HLA in healthy donors. Both 60 Vbeta primers and 13 Jbeta primers went into the PCR. Measured with immunoSEQ multiplex PCR; TCRdb has only the in-frame clones, and not every one. The table shows some 200,000 clones, with approximately 78% occurring only once. This clone was recorded a few times. Its antigen is still unknown. Overall study findings and caveats: There were reportedly fewer N-insertions in an Asian-associated ancestry cluster than the approximately 640-donor mean, in a later analysis. Researchers counted roughly 160 TCR beta chains as cytomegalovirus-associated. An analysis done earlier found most TCR beta V segments productive about 87% or about 30% of the time. It was confirmed in vitro that a few of the CMV-associated chains were specific for CMV antigens.

This clonotype was obtained from a woman between 50 and 59 years old in good health and CMV-seropositive. Material for sequencing was PBMCs.

The DNA of the CDR3 is TGTGCCAGCAGCCGAGGGGGGGCATCTAACTATGGCTACACCTTC. This codes for CASSRGGASNYGYTF. V is TRBV6-5 and J is TRBJ1-2; possibly TRBD1 for D (6 bases). Trimming stripped 6 bases from V and 0 bases from J, with 14 bases between. This CDR3 contains 15 residues. Germline V gene lookup returns CDR1 MNHEY and CDR2 SVGAGI.